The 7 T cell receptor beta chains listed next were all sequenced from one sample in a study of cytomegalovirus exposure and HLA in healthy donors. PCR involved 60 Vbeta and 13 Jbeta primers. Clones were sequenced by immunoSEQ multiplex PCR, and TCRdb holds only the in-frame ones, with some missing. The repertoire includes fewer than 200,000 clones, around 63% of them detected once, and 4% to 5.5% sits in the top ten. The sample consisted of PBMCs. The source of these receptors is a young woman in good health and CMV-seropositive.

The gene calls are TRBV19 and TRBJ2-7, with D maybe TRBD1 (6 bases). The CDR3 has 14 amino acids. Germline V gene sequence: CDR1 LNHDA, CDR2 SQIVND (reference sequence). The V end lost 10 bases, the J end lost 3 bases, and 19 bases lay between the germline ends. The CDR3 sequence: CAIISYRDLYEQYF. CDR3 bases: TGTGCCATTATATCCTACAGGGACCTCTACGAGCAGTACTTC.

CDR3 in amino acids: CASSLVGGRSTDTQYF. In nucleotides, the CDR3 is TGTGCCAGCAGTTTGGTAGGGGGCCGAAGCACAGATACGCAGTATTTT. V usage is TRBV28 and J usage is TRBJ2-3, with 7 bases fitting TRBD1. The CDR3 is 16 residues long. Germline trimming cut 3 bases from V and 0 bases from J; bases unmatched to any gene: 6. In germline, CDR1 is MDHEN, CDR2 SYDVKM.

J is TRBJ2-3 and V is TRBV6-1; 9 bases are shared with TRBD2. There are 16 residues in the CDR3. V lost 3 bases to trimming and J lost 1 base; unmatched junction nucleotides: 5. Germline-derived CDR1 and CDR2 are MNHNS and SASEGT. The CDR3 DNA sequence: TGTGCCAGCAGTGACAGGGGCGGGGGGGGCACAGATACGCAGTATTTT. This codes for CASSDRGGGGTDTQYF.

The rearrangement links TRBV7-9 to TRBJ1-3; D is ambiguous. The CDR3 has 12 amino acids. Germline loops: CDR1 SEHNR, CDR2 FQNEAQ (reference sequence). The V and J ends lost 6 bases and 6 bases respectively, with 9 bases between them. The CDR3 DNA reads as TGTGCCAGCAGGATAGGAGAAAACACCATATATTTT. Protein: CASRIGENTIYF.

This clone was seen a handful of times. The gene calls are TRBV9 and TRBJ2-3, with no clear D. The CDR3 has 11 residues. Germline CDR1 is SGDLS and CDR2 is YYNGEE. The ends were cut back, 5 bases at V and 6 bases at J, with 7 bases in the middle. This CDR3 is CASRGADTQYF. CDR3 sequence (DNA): TGTGCCAGCAGAGGAGCGGATACGCAGTATTTT.

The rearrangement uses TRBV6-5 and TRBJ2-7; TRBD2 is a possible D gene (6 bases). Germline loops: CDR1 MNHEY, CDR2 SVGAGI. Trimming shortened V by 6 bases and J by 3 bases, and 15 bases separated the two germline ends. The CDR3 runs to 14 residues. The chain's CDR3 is CASSFRATSYEQYF. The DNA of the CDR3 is TGTGCCAGCAGCTTTCGGGCGACTAGCTACGAGCAGTACTTC.

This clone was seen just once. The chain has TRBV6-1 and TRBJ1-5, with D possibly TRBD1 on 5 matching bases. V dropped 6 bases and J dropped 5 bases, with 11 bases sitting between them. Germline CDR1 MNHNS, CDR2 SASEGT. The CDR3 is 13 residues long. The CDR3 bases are TGTGCCAGCAGCATGGGGGGTGATCAGCCCCAGCATTTT. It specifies CASSMGGDQPQHF.